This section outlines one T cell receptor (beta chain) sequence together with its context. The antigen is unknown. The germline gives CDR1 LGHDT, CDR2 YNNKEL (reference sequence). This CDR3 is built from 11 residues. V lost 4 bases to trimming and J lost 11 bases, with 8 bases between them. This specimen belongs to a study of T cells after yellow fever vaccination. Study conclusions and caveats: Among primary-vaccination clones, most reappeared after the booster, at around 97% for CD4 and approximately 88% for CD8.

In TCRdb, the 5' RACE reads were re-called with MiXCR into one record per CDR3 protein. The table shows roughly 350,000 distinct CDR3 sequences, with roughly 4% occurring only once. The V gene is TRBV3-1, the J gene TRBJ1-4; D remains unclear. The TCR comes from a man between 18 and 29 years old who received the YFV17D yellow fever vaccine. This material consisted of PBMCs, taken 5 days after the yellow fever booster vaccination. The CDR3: CASSPGGKLFF. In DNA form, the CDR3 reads TGTGCCAGCAGCCCGGGTGGGAAACTGTTTTTT.